A selection of T cell receptor beta chains follows, all from one sample in a study of blood T cells in healthy people across ages. A single record per CDR3 protein comes from TCRdb applying MiXCR to the 5' RACE reads. Of approximately 800,000 distinct CDR3 sequences in the sample, approximately 65% were seen once. The sequenced sample consisted of blood. The receptors come from a man under 40 in good health. The CDR3 runs from the conserved cysteine through the conserved F or W. A D gene is named only where the DNA matches it firmly. For some rows the clone size is stated as once, few or many, or as a class when expanded; others skip it.

cdr3_nt	cdr3_aa	v_call	j_call	d_call	clone_size
TGTGCCAGCAGCGCCGGGCCCCCTGGGACAGATACGCAGTATTTT	CASSAGPPGTDTQYF	TRBV9	TRBJ2-3	NA	once
TGTGCCAGCAGTCGGAGGGACTACCAAGAGACCCAGTACTTC	CASSRRDYQETQYF	TRBV6-2/TRBV6-3	TRBJ2-5	NA	NA
TGTGCCAGAGGGACGACGCAGTATTTT	CARGTTQYF	TRBV6-2/TRBV6-3	TRBJ2-3	NA	NA
TGTGCCAGCAGTCCACTGGGACAGGGGTTCTCCTACGAGCAGTACTTC	CASSPLGQGFSYEQYF	TRBV3-1	TRBJ2-7	TRBD1	NA
TGTGCCATCAGGGGGAGGGGGGAAGAGACCCAGTACTTC	CAIRGRGEETQYF	TRBV10-3	TRBJ2-5	NA	NA
TGCAGTGCTAGAGACCGGGACAGGCTTTACAATGAGCAGTTCTTC	CSARDRDRLYNEQFF	TRBV20-1	TRBJ2-1	TRBD1	few
TGCAGCGTCCCTGGCGGCACCGAGGGTCATAATGAAAAACTGTTTTTT	CSVPGGTEGHNEKLFF	TRBV29-1	TRBJ1-4	NA	NA
TGCAGTGCTAGAGATAACGCGGGTGAGCAGTTCTTC	CSARDNAGEQFF	TRBV20-1	TRBJ2-1	NA	NA
TGTGCCACCAGCAGAGAGGTCGGCAGGGCTCGGGAGCAGTACTTC	CATSREVGRAREQYF	TRBV15	TRBJ2-7	NA	NA
TGTGCCAGCAGTCCCCGGAGTGGTACAGATACGCAGTATTTT	CASSPRSGTDTQYF	TRBV12-3/TRBV12-4	TRBJ2-3	NA	many
TGTGCCAGCAGTTGGGGGTGGCGCCCGGGACAGGGAGGTTCCTACGAGCAGTACTTC	CASSWGWRPGQGGSYEQYF	TRBV6-5	TRBJ2-7	TRBD1	NA
TGCAGCGTTGAAGCTCCTAGCGGGGCCCGAGGCAATGAGCAGTTCTTC	CSVEAPSGARGNEQFF	TRBV29-1	TRBJ2-1	TRBD2	NA
TGTGCCAGCAGTACTTCTGAAAAACTGTTTTTT	CASSTSEKLFF	TRBV3-1	TRBJ1-4	NA	NA
TGTGCCAGCAGCCAAGGGGGATGGGGCTACACCTTC	CASSQGGWGYTF	TRBV28	TRBJ1-2	NA	NA
TGTGCCATCAGTGAGCTAACAGGGGGCGACTATGGCTACACCTTC	CAISELTGGDYGYTF	TRBV10-3	TRBJ1-2	TRBD1	NA
TGTGCCAGCAGTGAAACGGCAGGGAAAGAGACCCAGTACTTC	CASSETAGKETQYF	TRBV2	TRBJ2-5	NA	few
TGTGCCAGCAGTTACCAGGGATTGGATATCTACGAGCAGTACTTC	CASSYQGLDIYEQYF	TRBV6-2/TRBV6-3	TRBJ2-7	NA	NA
TGCAGTGCTAGGGAGGACTCTTACGAGCAGTACTTC	CSAREDSYEQYF	TRBV20-1	TRBJ2-7	NA	many
TGTGTCAGCAGCCCCTCGACGTCAAATACGCAGTATTTT	CVSSPSTSNTQYF	TRBV6-6	TRBJ2-3	NA	NA
TGCAGTGCTCTCCAGGAGAATGTTAACTATGGCTACACCTTC	CSALQENVNYGYTF	TRBV20-1	TRBJ1-2	NA	NA
TGTGCCAGCAGTTTAGATTGGACAGTCCGCTCTGGGGCCAACGTCCTGACTTTC	CASSLDWTVRSGANVLTF	TRBV27	TRBJ2-6	NA	few
TGTGCCAGCAGCGCGCGGGGCTACGAGCAGTACTTC	CASSARGYEQYF	TRBV12-3/TRBV12-4	TRBJ2-7	NA	few
TGTGCCAGCAGTTTAGCCAGGGGGTACGAGCAGTACTTC	CASSLARGYEQYF	TRBV28	TRBJ2-7	TRBD1	many
TGCAGCGTTGAAGGGACAGGGGGCAAGTACGAGCAGTACTTC	CSVEGTGGKYEQYF	TRBV29-1	TRBJ2-7	TRBD1	NA
TGTGCCAGCAGCTCCTCCCTAGCGGGGGGGCCTCGGTACAATGAGCAGTTCTTC	CASSSSLAGGPRYNEQFF	TRBV5-6	TRBJ2-1	TRBD2	few
TGTGCCAGCAGGCCCCCCCGGGGGGGCACTGAAGCTTTCTTT	CASRPPRGGTEAFF	TRBV28	TRBJ1-1	NA	few
TGTGCCAGCAGCGTATCGGGCAATCAGCCCCAGCATTTT	CASSVSGNQPQHF	TRBV9	TRBJ1-5	NA	NA
TGTGCCACCTCCCAGGTGGAGAGGGGACCGCAGTATTTT	CATSQVERGPQYF	TRBV24-1	TRBJ2-3	NA	NA
TGTGCCAGCAGTATCGCTGAGGGGGAGAGCTCCTACGAGCAGTACTTC	CASSIAEGESSYEQYF	TRBV6-5	TRBJ2-7	NA	NA
TGCAGTCGTCTCCGGGACAGGGGGGAGACCCAGTACTTC	CSRLRDRGETQYF	TRBV20-1	TRBJ2-5	TRBD1	NA
TGCAGTGCCCCCGACATCCGACTTTCATACGAGCAGTACTTC	CSAPDIRLSYEQYF	TRBV20-1	TRBJ2-7	NA	NA
TGTGCCAGCAGCCTGAACCCTGCCTACGAGCAGTACTTC	CASSLNPAYEQYF	TRBV7-2	TRBJ2-7	NA	NA
TGTGCCAGCAGTTACCGGGGAGGGGACATTCAGTACTTC	CASSYRGGDIQYF	TRBV6-5	TRBJ2-4	TRBD2	few
TGTGCCAGCAGCGTCACGGGTGGAGACCAAGAGACCCAGTACTTC	CASSVTGGDQETQYF	TRBV9	TRBJ2-5	NA	NA
TGTGCCAGCAGACCCGGGGGGGCGGGGGACAATGAGCAGTTCTTC	CASRPGGAGDNEQFF	TRBV7-9	TRBJ2-1	TRBD2	NA
TGTGCCAGCAGTTACCTTGGGCTTAATGGCTACACCTTC	CASSYLGLNGYTF	TRBV6-6	TRBJ1-2	NA	NA
TGCAGTGCGGGCACGGGGGAGACGAACACCGGGGAGCTGTTTTTT	CSAGTGETNTGELFF	TRBV20-1	TRBJ2-2	NA	NA
TGCGCCAGCAGCTTGGCCCAGGAGCAGTTCTTC	CASSLAQEQFF	TRBV5-1	TRBJ2-1	NA	NA
TGCGCCAGCAGCTTTAGCGTCGAGCAGTACTTC	CASSFSVEQYF	TRBV5-1	TRBJ2-7	NA	NA
TGTGCCAGCAGTGAACTAGGTGGTAATACGCAGTATTTT	CASSELGGNTQYF	TRBV6-1	TRBJ2-3	NA	NA
TGTGCCAGCAGCACAAGGGGAGGACGGTGGGGAGATACGCAGTATTTT	CASSTRGGRWGDTQYF	TRBV7-8	TRBJ2-3	NA	NA
TGTGCCAGCTCTCGAGGGACAGGTCCCACAGATACGCAGTATTTT	CASSRGTGPTDTQYF	TRBV18	TRBJ2-3	TRBD1	few
TGTGCCAGCAGTTTACCCCGAAGACTAGCGGGGGGTTCCACAGATACGCAGTATTTT	CASSLPRRLAGGSTDTQYF	TRBV12-3/TRBV12-4	TRBJ2-3	TRBD2	NA
TGTGCCAGCAGCCGGGACAGGGCCGAGCAGTACTTC	CASSRDRAEQYF	TRBV7-2	TRBJ2-7	TRBD1	NA
TGTGCCAGCAGTTGGTCAGGGGGGGCTGGGGCCAACGTCCTGACTTTC	CASSWSGGAGANVLTF	TRBV27	TRBJ2-6	NA	NA
TGTGCCAGCAGTTACCGCGGAAACTCCTACGAGCAGTACTTC	CASSYRGNSYEQYF	TRBV6-5	TRBJ2-7	NA	NA
TGTGCCAGCAGCCAAGTGGATTGGGGGCCATCCAAAAGGGGGGAGACCCAGTACTTC	CASSQVDWGPSKRGETQYF	TRBV3-1	TRBJ2-5	NA	NA
TGTGCCAGCAGCGTAGGGGCCGGTTCGGCGGAAAAACTGTTTTTT	CASSVGAGSAEKLFF	TRBV9	TRBJ1-4	NA	many
TGTGCCAGCAGCCAAGGGCTGGAAGGGCAGCCCCAGCATTTT	CASSQGLEGQPQHF	TRBV3-1	TRBJ1-5	NA	NA
TGTGCCTGGAGGGCCGGGACAGGGAAATCACCCCTCCACTTT	CAWRAGTGKSPLHF	TRBV30	TRBJ1-6	TRBD1	NA
TGTGCCAGCAGTGCTAGCGGGGGGTCCTCCTACAATGAGCAGTACTTC	CASSASGGSSYNEQYF	TRBV2	TRBJ2-7	TRBD2	few
TGTGCCAGCAGTTACCCCCGGGCTCTGTATGGCTACACCTTC	CASSYPRALYGYTF	TRBV6-2/TRBV6-3	TRBJ1-2	NA	NA
TGTGCCAGCAGCCGAGAAAGGACTCCCGCTCGTGAGCAGTTCTTC	CASSRERTPAREQFF	TRBV5-6	TRBJ2-1	NA	NA
TGCAGTGCTAGAGAACGGCGGGTGGAGACCCAGTACTTC	CSARERRVETQYF	TRBV20-1	TRBJ2-5	NA	NA
TGTGCCAGCAGCTCGGGCGGGGCGGTGATCTACAATGAGCAGTTCTTC	CASSSGGAVIYNEQFF	TRBV9	TRBJ2-1	NA	NA
TGTGCCAGCTCTATGCAGAGCTCCTACAATGAGCAGTTCTTC	CASSMQSSYNEQFF	TRBV18	TRBJ2-1	NA	NA